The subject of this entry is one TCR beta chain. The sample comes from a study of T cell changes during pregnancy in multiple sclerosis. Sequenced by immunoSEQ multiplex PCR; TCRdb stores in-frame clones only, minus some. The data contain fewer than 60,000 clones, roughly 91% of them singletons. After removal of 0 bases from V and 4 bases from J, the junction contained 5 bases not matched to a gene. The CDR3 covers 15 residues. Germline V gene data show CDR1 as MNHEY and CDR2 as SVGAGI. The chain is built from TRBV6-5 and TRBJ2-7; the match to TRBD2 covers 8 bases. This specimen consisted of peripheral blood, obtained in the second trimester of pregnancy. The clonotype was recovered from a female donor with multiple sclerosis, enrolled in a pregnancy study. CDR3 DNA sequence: TGTGCCAGCAGTTACTCGAGTGCTAGCGGGTACGAGCAGTACTTC. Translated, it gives CASSYSSASGYEQYF.